This T cell receptor (beta chain) was identified in a study of OX40 agonist ivuxolimab in advanced cancers. CDR1 is KGHSH and CDR2 is LQKENI in the germline V gene. V gave up 1 base and J gave up 5 bases, with 8 bases separating them. The CDR3 sequence is 13 residues long. Generated by immunoSEQ multiplex PCR, the TCRdb table keeps only in-frame clones and is missing some. The sample has 62,000 or so clones, roughly nine tenths seen once. This specimen was CD4+ or CD8+ T cells sorted from blood, taken in a trial of the OX40 agonist ivuxolimab. The rearrangement links TRBV18 to TRBJ2-5; D not resolved. The clonotype was recovered from an adult with an advanced solid tumor such as melanoma, head and neck, liver or kidney cancer. The CDR3 reads CASSPLMRETQYF. In DNA form, the CDR3 reads TGTGCCAGCTCACCACTGATGAGGGAGACCCAGTACTTC. Combining the CDR3 with reference TRBV18 and TRBJ2-5 gives the whole variable domain NAGVMQNPRHLVRRRGQEARLRCSPMKGHSHVYWYRQLPEEGLKFMVYLQKENIIDESGMPKERFSAEFPKEGPSILRIQQVVRGDSAAYFCASSPLMRETQYFGPGTRLLVL.